This TCR beta chain stems from a study of blood T cells in healthy people across ages. Whole-study context: Per two T cells, template switching captured roughly one barcoded beta molecule.

Turning to this clonotype: Its antigen is still unknown.

The germline gives CDR1 LNHNV, CDR2 YYDKDF (reference sequence). This CDR3 comprises 16 residues. Trimming at V came to 6 bases and at J to 5 bases, leaving 12 bases not matched to a gene. Next came a second PCR, run for about 6 to 12 cycles, which used a sample-barcoded 5' primer along with a J-beta primer mix. Every molecule of cDNA carried a tag from a template-switch adaptor with 12 random nucleotides. Paired-end reads containing CDR3 totaled no fewer than 3 million for each sample. Each CDR3 protein gets one entry after TCRdb re-called the 5' RACE reads with MiXCR. Of about 670,000 distinct CDR3 sequences detected, 35% to 50% appear once; the ten largest clones hold 30%. Points from the study as a whole: Higher diversity, along with more naive CD4+ cells, distinguished long-lived donors from aged donors.

V and J are TRBV15 and TRBJ1-2; TRBD1 agrees at 10 bases. This clonotype was obtained from an older man in good health. The sample was blood. DNA of the CDR3: TGTGCCACCAGGATTACCGGGACAGGGGTTCAGTATGGCTACACCTTC. It specifies CATRITGTGVQYGYTF.